Listed below are T cell receptor beta chains from one sample, sequenced in a study of blood T cells in healthy people across ages. TCRdb itself ran the 5' RACE reads through MiXCR, one entry per CDR3 protein. The sample records some 940,000 distinct CDR3 sequences, 25% to 35% being singletons. The same sample was also used in a study of T cells of mothers and their children.

The sequenced material came from blood. The receptors were sampled from a woman aged 40 to 55 in good health. CDR3s include the opening cysteine and the closing phenylalanine or tryptophan. The D gene is left open where the match is weak. Expanded clones get a size class; other rows say once, few or many, or leave the size out.

j_call,v_call,d_call,clone_size,cdr3_aa,cdr3_nt
TRBJ2-7,TRBV29-1,NA,NA,CSVEWAGAYEQYF,TGCAGCGTTGAATGGGCAGGGGCCTACGAGCAGTACTTC
TRBJ2-5,TRBV5-1,TRBD2,few,CASSLDRAGGRETQYF,TGCGCCAGCAGCTTGGATCGAGCGGGGGGCCGGGAGACCCAGTACTTC
TRBJ2-5,TRBV5-1,TRBD1,NA,CASSLSLTPGTGASEQYF,TGCGCCAGCAGCTTATCCCTTACTCCCGGGACAGGGGCTAGTGAGCAGTACTTC
TRBJ1-2,TRBV5-6,NA,NA,CASSPTCRVLVIVNGYTF,TGTGCCAGCAGCCCTACGTGTAGGGTCCTTGTGATTGTGAATGGCTACACCTTC
TRBJ2-7,TRBV7-9,NA,few,CASSYPGAPSWEQYF,TGTGCCAGCAGCTACCCGGGGGCTCCGAGTTGGGAGCAGTACTTC
TRBJ2-5,TRBV14,NA,NA,CASSQGGRRGETETQYF,TGTGCCAGCAGCCAAGGGGGCAGGCGAGGGGAGACAGAGACCCAGTACTTC
TRBJ2-3,TRBV7-9,TRBD2,few,CASSFDIAGETDTQYF,TGTGCCAGCAGCTTTGATATAGCGGGGGAGACAGATACGCAGTATTTT
TRBJ2-7,TRBV28,NA,many,CASSPLAGSYEQYF,TGTGCCAGCAGTCCCCTGGCAGGGTCCTACGAGCAGTACTTC
TRBJ1-1,TRBV12-3/TRBV12-4,TRBD1,NA,CASGTGQFNTEAFF,TGTGCCAGCGGAACGGGACAGTTCAACACTGAAGCTTTCTTT
TRBJ1-4,TRBV7-2,NA,few,CASSLREGVVLNEKLFF,TGTGCCAGCAGCTTACGTGAGGGGGTCGTCCTTAATGAAAAACTGTTTTTT
TRBJ1-1,TRBV20-1,TRBD1,NA,CSAESPTGVDTEAFF,TGCAGTGCTGAATCCCCCACAGGGGTGGACACTGAAGCTTTCTTT
TRBJ2-1,TRBV12-3/TRBV12-4,TRBD2,many,CASSTGGGGYNEQFF,TGTGCCAGCAGTACGGGGGGCGGGGGGTACAATGAGCAGTTCTTC
TRBJ2-5,TRBV29-1,NA,NA,CSGKGETQYF,TGCAGCGGTAAAGGGGAGACCCAGTACTTC
TRBJ2-7,TRBV28,NA,few,CASRGIRGHEQYF,TGTGCCAGCAGAGGAATCAGGGGCCACGAGCAGTACTTC
TRBJ2-7,TRBV7-2,NA,many,CASSLEVARGSYEQYF,TGTGCCAGCAGCTTAGAAGTTGCCAGGGGATCCTACGAGCAGTACTTC
TRBJ1-1,TRBV6-5,NA,few,CASTSTGGITEAFF,TGTGCCAGCACCTCGACTGGGGGCATAACAGAAGCTTTCTTT
TRBJ2-3,TRBV20-1,NA,many,CSARDSGKGLDTQYF,TGCAGTGCTAGAGACTCGGGAAAAGGACTGGATACGCAGTATTTT
TRBJ2-5,TRBV7-2,NA,many,CASSLVGGNPRDQYF,TGTGCCAGCAGCTTAGTGGGAGGAAACCCTCGAGACCAGTACTTC
TRBJ2-5,TRBV28,TRBD2,many,CASSAGTSGVETQYF,TGTGCCAGCAGCGCCGGGACTAGCGGGGTAGAGACCCAGTACTTC
TRBJ2-3,TRBV4-2,TRBD2,NA,CAGSPSWTSGGTDTQYF,TGTGCCGGCAGCCCATCATGGACTAGCGGAGGCACAGATACGCAGTATTTT
TRBJ2-7,TRBV7-2,TRBD2,NA,CASSLYGLADEQYF,TGTGCCAGCAGCCTATACGGACTAGCGGACGAGCAGTACTTC
TRBJ1-5,TRBV28,TRBD1,few,CASSSGTGVRSQHF,TGTGCCAGCAGTTCCGGGACAGGGGTGAGGTCCCAGCATTTT
TRBJ1-5,TRBV9,NA,few,CASSVGPLNNQPQHF,TGTGCCAGCAGCGTAGGTCCCCTCAACAATCAGCCCCAGCATTTT
TRBJ1-1,TRBV27,NA,once,CASSSHRVGSTEAFF,TGTGCCAGCAGTTCTCACAGGGTGGGGAGCACTGAAGCTTTCTTT
TRBJ2-5,TRBV28,NA,many,CASSLAGDPMGETQYF,TGTGCCAGCAGCCTCGCCGGGGACCCGATGGGAGAGACCCAGTACTTC
TRBJ2-3,TRBV7-2,NA,NA,CASSISDGTDTQYF,TGTGCCAGCAGTATCAGCGACGGCACAGATACGCAGTATTTT
TRBJ1-2,TRBV28,TRBD1,few,CASSPGQVRGYTF,TGTGCCAGCAGCCCCGGACAGGTCAGGGGCTACACCTTC
TRBJ1-6,TRBV6-6,NA,NA,CASSYGSPLHF,TGTGCCAGCAGTTACGGTTCACCCCTCCACTTT
TRBJ1-3,TRBV7-6,NA,NA,CASSGVTSGNTIYF,TGTGCCAGCAGCGGAGTAACCTCTGGAAACACCATATATTTT
TRBJ2-3,TRBV9,NA,many,CASSVVGGTTDTQYF,TGTGCCAGCAGCGTAGTCGGAGGGACCACAGATACGCAGTATTTT
TRBJ2-3,TRBV20-1,NA,many,CSASAPQGGGNTQYF,TGCAGTGCTAGCGCCCCTCAGGGGGGGGGAAATACGCAGTATTTT
TRBJ2-1,TRBV11-2,TRBD1,NA,CASSLWTGKASEQFF,TGTGCCAGCAGCTTGTGGACAGGGAAGGCAAGTGAGCAGTTCTTC
TRBJ1-1,TRBV28,NA,NA,CASSDSQGRAGAFF,TGTGCCAGCAGTGATAGCCAGGGGCGTGCAGGAGCTTTCTTT
TRBJ2-7,TRBV10-3,NA,once,CAISERTGQGGYEQYF,TGTGCCATCAGTGAGCGTACGGGTCAAGGGGGCTACGAGCAGTACTTC
TRBJ1-6,TRBV7-2,NA,many,CASSLDGSNSPLHF,TGTGCCAGCAGCTTAGACGGGTCGAACTCACCCCTCCACTTT
TRBJ1-4,TRBV12-3/TRBV12-4,NA,few,CASSAPEGGEKLFF,TGTGCCAGCAGTGCTCCGGAGGGTGGTGAAAAACTGTTTTTT
TRBJ2-5,TRBV28,NA,many,CASSLRAVGETQYF,TGTGCCAGCAGTTTAAGGGCTGTCGGGGAGACCCAGTACTTC
TRBJ1-5,TRBV18,TRBD1,few,CASSAGTGGVDQPQHF,TGTGCCAGCTCAGCGGGGACAGGGGGGGTAGATCAGCCCCAGCATTTT
TRBJ2-5,TRBV7-8,NA,many,CASSPLSGTLEETQYF,TGTGCCAGCAGCCCCCTTTCCGGGACTCTGGAAGAGACCCAGTACTTC
TRBJ1-2,TRBV18,TRBD1,NA,CASSPLQGSTF,TGTGCCAGCTCACCATTACAGGGGAGCACCTTC
TRBJ2-7,TRBV29-1,TRBD1,NA,CSVDGGQHYNEQYF,TGCAGCGTTGATGGGGGACAGCATTACAATGAGCAGTACTTC
TRBJ1-1,TRBV15,NA,NA,CATSRGHRLNTEAFF,TGTGCCACCAGCAGAGGTCACAGGCTGAACACTGAAGCTTTCTTT
TRBJ1-4,TRBV12-3/TRBV12-4,NA,NA,CASSFGRGSGTNEKLFF,TGTGCCAGCAGTTTCGGTCGCGGATCTGGTACTAATGAAAAACTGTTTTTT
TRBJ2-5,TRBV20-1,TRBD1,NA,CSAYLTDREVLYF,TGCAGTGCTTACTTAACTGACAGGGAAGTTCTGTACTTC
TRBJ2-3,TRBV6-4,TRBD2,NA,CASRLLAGGTDTQYF,TGTGCCAGCAGATTACTAGCGGGGGGGACAGATACGCAGTATTTT
TRBJ2-3,TRBV15,TRBD1,many,CATLGQGAGTDTQYF,TGTGCCACCTTGGGACAGGGGGCTGGCACAGATACGCAGTATTTT
TRBJ2-3,TRBV20-1,TRBD2,NA,CSARDLGGGAGDTQYF,TGCAGTGCTAGAGATCTAGGCGGGGGGGCCGGAGATACGCAGTATTTT
TRBJ2-2,TRBV9,TRBD1,few,CASSGRDRGAGELFF,TGTGCCAGCAGCGGACGGGACAGAGGAGCCGGGGAGCTGTTTTTT
TRBJ1-5,TRBV5-1,NA,NA,CASSLGTTNQPQHF,TGCGCCAGCAGCTTGGGGACAACCAATCAGCCCCAGCATTTT
TRBJ2-7,TRBV20-1,TRBD1,NA,CSAPRDRGAMRQYF,TGCAGTGCTCCCCGGGACAGGGGGGCCATGCGGCAGTACTTC
TRBJ2-7,TRBV27,NA,few,CASSYQGGASYEQYF,TGTGCCAGCAGTTATCAGGGGGGAGCGTCCTACGAGCAGTACTTC
TRBJ2-1,TRBV12-3/TRBV12-4,TRBD1,few,CASRWGQGRNNEQFF,TGTGCCAGCAGGTGGGGACAGGGGCGAAACAATGAGCAGTTCTTC
TRBJ2-3,TRBV6-1,TRBD1,few,CASLPRTGHFTDTQYF,TGTGCCAGCCTACCCCGGACAGGCCACTTCACAGATACGCAGTATTTT
TRBJ2-3,TRBV20-1,TRBD2,NA,CSATLAGRADTQYF,TGCAGTGCCACACTAGCGGGACGGGCAGATACGCAGTATTTT
TRBJ2-1,TRBV7-2,TRBD2,few,CASSSGLAGGRNEQFF,TGTGCCAGCAGCTCCGGTTTAGCGGGGGGTAGAAATGAGCAGTTCTTC